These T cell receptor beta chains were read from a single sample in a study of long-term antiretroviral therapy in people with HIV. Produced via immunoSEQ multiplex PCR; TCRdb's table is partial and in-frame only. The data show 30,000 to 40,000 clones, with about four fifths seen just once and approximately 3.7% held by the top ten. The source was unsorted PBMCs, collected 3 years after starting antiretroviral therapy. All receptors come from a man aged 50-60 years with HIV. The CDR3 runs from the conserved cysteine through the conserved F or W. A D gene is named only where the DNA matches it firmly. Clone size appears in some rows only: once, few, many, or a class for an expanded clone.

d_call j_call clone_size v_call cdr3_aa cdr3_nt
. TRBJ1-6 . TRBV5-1 CASSLVAQSSYNSPLHF TGCGCCAGCAGCTTGGTGGCACAAAGCTCCTATAATTCACCCCTCCACTTT
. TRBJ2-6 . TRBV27 CASSLSRDGGRSGANVLTF TGTGCCAGCAGTTTATCACGCGATGGGGGGAGGTCTGGGGCCAACGTCCTGACTTTC
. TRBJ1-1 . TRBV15 CATSSLGGLGNTEAFF TGTGCCACCAGCAGCCTTGGGGGGCTGGGGAACACTGAAGCTTTCTTT
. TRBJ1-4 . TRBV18 CASSQRTEKLFF TGTGCCAGCTCGCAGCGGACTGAAAAACTGTTTTTT
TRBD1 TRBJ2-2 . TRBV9 CASSVARGLGTGELFF TGTGCCAGCAGCGTAGCAAGGGGGCTGGGCACCGGGGAGCTGTTTTTT
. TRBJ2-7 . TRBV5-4 CASSLGGSSSYEQYF TGTGCCAGCAGCTTGGGGGGTTCGAGCTCCTACGAGCAGTACTTC
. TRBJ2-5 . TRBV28 CASTPNGGKGEETQYF TGTGCCAGCACCCCCAACGGGGGTAAAGGAGAAGAGACCCAGTACTTC
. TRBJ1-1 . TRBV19 CASTPPGRRTEAFF TGTGCCAGTACTCCTCCAGGTAGGCGCACTGAAGCTTTCTTT
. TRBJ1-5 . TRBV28 CASSPLSWGNQPQHF TGTGCCAGCAGTCCGCTGAGCTGGGGCAATCAGCCCCAGCATTTT
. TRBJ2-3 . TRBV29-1 CSVDTDTQYF TGCAGCGTTGACACAGATACGCAGTATTTT
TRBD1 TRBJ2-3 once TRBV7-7 CASSLNFAGGTQYF TGTGCTAGCAGCTTGAACTTCGCAGGGGGAACGCAGTATTTT
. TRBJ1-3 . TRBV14 CASRGRTRNTIYF TGTGCCAGCAGGGGCAGGACACGAAACACCATATATTTT
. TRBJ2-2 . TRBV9 CASSVDGGGSTGELFF TGTGCCAGCAGCGTAGATGGGGGTGGGAGCACCGGGGAGCTGTTTTTT
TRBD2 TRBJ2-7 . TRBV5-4 CASSLEAGGRGYEQYF TGTGCCAGCAGCTTGGAAGCGGGGGGCCGGGGTTACGAGCAGTACTTC
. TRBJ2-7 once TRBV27 CASSFGNRGGYEQYF TGTGCCAGCAGTTTCGGAAACAGGGGGGGCTACGAGCAGTACTTC
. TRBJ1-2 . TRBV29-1 CSVVITANYGYTF TGCAGCGTTGTAATAACAGCTAACTATGGCTACACCTTC
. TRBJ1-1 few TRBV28 CASSSPHPPGEAFF TGTGCCAGCAGTTCCCCCCATCCCCCTGGCGAAGCTTTCTTT
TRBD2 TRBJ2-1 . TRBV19 CASSMDGGAGGSSYNEQFF TGTGCCAGTAGTATGGATGGCGGAGCGGGAGGGAGCTCCTACAATGAGCAGTTCTTC
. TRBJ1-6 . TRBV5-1 CASRGDGSYNSPLHF TGCGCCAGCAGAGGGGATGGCTCCTATAATTCACCCCTCCACTTT
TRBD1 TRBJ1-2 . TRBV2 CASKDRGYGYTF TGTGCCAGCAAGGACAGGGGTTATGGCTACACCTTC
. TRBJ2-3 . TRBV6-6 CASSPQPGRGTDTQYF TGTGCCAGCAGTCCTCAACCGGGCCGCGGCACAGATACGCAGTATTTT
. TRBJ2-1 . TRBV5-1 CASSLAGRYNEQFF TGCGCCAGCAGCTTGGCAGGGCGTTACAATGAGCAGTTCTTC
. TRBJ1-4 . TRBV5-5 CASSLGGKEDEKLFF TGTGCCAGCAGCTTGGGAGGGAAGGAGGATGAAAAACTGTTTTTT
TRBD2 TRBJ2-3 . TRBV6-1 CASRKRGLTDTQYF TGTGCCAGCAGGAAGCGGGGGCTCACAGATACGCAGTATTTT
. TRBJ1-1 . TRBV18 CASSPRVMNTEAFF TGTGCCAGCTCCCCGCGGGTCATGAACACTGAAGCTTTCTTT
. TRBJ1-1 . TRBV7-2 CASSLVVLDTEAFF TGTGCCAGCAGCTTAGTCGTGTTGGACACTGAAGCTTTCTTT
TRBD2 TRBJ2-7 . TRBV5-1 CASSPQTSGSYEQYF TGCGCCAGTTCCCCGCAGACTAGCGGGAGTTACGAGCAGTACTTC
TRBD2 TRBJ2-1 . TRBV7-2 CASSPRSGRAGQFF TGTGCCAGCAGCCCTCGTAGTGGGAGGGCCGGGCAGTTCTTC
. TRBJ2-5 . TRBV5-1 CASSLGQVGETQYF TGCGCCAGCAGCTTGGGACAGGTGGGAGAGACCCAGTACTTC
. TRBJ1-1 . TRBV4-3 CASSQTRRSNTEAFF TGCGCCAGCAGCCAAACTCGACGGTCGAACACTGAAGCTTTCTTT
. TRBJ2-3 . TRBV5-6 CASSLNWAQDTQYF TGTGCCAGCAGCTTGAATTGGGCTCAGGATACGCAGTATTTT
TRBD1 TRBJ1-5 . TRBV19 CASSITGVRNQPQHF TGTGCCAGTAGTATCACAGGGGTTCGCAATCAGCCCCAGCATTTT
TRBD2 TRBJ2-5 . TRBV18 CASSPRTSGTGQETQYF TGTGCCAGCTCACCGCGGACTAGCGGGACGGGGCAAGAGACCCAGTACTTC
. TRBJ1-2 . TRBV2 CASSGTAYNYGYTF TGTGCCAGCAGTGGGACAGCTTATAACTATGGCTACACCTTC
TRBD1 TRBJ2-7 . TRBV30 CACTDRTYEQYF TGTGCCTGCACGGACAGGACCTACGAGCAGTACTTC
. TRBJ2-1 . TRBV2 CASGRGSNYNEQFF TGTGCCAGCGGCAGGGGTTCTAACTACAATGAGCAGTTCTTC
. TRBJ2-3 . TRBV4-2 CASSQGILKGGTDTQYF TGTGCCAGCAGCCAAGGTATTTTGAAGGGGGGAACAGATACGCAGTATTTT
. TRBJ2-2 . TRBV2 CASRYQLFQTNTGELFF TGTGCCAGCAGATACCAGCTGTTCCAGACGAACACCGGGGAGCTGTTTTTT
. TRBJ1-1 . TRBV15 CATSRDPLNTEAFF TGTGCCACCAGCAGAGATCCCCTGAACACTGAAGCTTTCTTT
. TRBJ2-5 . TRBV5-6 CASSTWGSETQYF TGTGCCAGCAGCACGTGGGGATCAGAGACCCAGTACTTC
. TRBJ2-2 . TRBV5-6 CASSLALGGYTGELFF TGTGCCAGCAGCTTGGCTCTGGGGGGCTACACCGGGGAGCTGTTTTTT
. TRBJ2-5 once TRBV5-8 CASSLWQAQETQYF TGTGCCAGCAGCTTGTGGCAGGCACAAGAGACCCAGTACTTC
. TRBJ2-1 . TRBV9 CASSHPEDGADHEQFF TGTGCCAGCAGCCACCCGGAGGACGGAGCTGACCATGAGCAGTTCTTC
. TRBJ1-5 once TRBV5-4 CASSLHPNRGGSNQPQHF TGCGCCAGCAGCCTCCACCCGAACCGGGGGGGTTCCAATCAGCCCCAGCATTTT
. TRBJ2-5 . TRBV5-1 CASSLPEGETQYF TGCGCCAGCAGCTTACCCGAGGGGGAGACCCAGTACTTC